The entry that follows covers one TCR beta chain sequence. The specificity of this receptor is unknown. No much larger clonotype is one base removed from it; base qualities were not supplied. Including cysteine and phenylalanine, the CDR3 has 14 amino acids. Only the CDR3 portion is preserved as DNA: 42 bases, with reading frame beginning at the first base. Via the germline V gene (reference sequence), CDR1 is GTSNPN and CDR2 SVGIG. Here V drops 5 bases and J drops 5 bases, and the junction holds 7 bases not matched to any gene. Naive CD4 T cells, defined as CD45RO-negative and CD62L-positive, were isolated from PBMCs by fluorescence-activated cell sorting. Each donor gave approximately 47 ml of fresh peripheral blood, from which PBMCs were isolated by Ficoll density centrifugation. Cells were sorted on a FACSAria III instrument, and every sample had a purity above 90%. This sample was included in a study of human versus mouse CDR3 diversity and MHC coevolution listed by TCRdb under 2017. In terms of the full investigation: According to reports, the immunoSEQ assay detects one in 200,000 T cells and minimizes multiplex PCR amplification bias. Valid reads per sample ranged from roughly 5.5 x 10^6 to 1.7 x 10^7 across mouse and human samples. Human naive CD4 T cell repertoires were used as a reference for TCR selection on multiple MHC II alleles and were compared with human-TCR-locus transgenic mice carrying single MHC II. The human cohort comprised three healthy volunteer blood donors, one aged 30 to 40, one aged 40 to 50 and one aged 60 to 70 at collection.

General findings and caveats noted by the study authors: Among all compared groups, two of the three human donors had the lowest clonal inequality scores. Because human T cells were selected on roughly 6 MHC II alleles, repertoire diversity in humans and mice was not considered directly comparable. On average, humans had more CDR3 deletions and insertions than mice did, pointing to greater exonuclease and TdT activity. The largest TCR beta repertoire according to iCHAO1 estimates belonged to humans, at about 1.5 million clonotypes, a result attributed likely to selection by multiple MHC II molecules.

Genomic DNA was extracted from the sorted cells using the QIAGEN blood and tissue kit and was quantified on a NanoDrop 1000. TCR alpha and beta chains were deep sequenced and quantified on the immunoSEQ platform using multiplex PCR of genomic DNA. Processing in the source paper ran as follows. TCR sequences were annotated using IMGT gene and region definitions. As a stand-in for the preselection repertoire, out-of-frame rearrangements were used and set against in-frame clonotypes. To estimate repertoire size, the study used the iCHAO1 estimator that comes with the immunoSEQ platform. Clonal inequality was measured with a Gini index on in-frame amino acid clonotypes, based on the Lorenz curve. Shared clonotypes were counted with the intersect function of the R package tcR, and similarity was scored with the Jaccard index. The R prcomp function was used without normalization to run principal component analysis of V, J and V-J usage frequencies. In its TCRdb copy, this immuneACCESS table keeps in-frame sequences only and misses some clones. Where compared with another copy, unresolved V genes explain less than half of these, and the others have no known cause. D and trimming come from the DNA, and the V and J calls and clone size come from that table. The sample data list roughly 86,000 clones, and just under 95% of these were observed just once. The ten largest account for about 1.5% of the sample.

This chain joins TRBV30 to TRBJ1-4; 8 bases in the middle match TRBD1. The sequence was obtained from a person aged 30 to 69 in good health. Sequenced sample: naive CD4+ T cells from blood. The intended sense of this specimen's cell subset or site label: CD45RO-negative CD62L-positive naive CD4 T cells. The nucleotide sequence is TGTGCCTGGGGACAGGGACAGCGGAATGAAAAACTGTTTTTT. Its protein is CAWGQGQRNEKLFF.